Listed below are T cell receptor beta chains from one sample, sequenced in a study of CD8 T cells in Susac syndrome. TCRdb re-derived calls from the immunoSEQ multiplex PCR reads in MiXCR, one entry per CDR3 protein. This table holds around 170,000 distinct CDR3 sequences, 95% found once. Specimen: CD8+ T cells from PBMCs. The source of these receptors is a human donor with Susac syndrome. Both conserved end residues are part of each CDR3. The D gene is left open where the match is weak. Clone size is stated in some rows and not others, as once, few, many or a class when expanded.

TGTGCCAGCAGCTTGGTATGGGGGCAGGACACCGGGGAGCTGTTTTTT	CASSLVWGQDTGELFF	TRBJ2-2	.	16	.	TRBV5-6
TGTGCCAGCAGCGTAGGAGGAGCGGGCGCCGGGCAGCAGTTCTTC	CASSVGGAGAGQQFF	TRBJ2-1	.	15	.	TRBV9
TGCGCCAGCAGCTTGTCTGAGGGCTCCTCCTACGAGCAGTACTTC	CASSLSEGSSYEQYF	TRBJ2-7	.	15	.	TRBV5-1
TGTGCCAGCAGCCTAGGACTGGGCACAGATACGCAGTATTTT	CASSLGLGTDTQYF	TRBJ2-3	.	14	.	TRBV11-2
TGTGCCAGCACACATACGGGACAGGGGCGAATCGAAGCTTTCTTT	CASTHTGQGRIEAFF	TRBJ1-1	.	15	TRBD1	TRBV11-2
TGCGCCAGCAGCTTCCTTGACTCCAATCGCCTCTCCTACAATGAGCAGTTCTTC	CASSFLDSNRLSYNEQFF	TRBJ2-1	.	18	.	TRBV5-1
TGCAGTGCTCCACAGGGGTACGAGCAGTACTTC	CSAPQGYEQYF	TRBJ2-7	few	11	TRBD1	TRBV20-1
TGTGCCAGCGGAGTAACGGGGGGGTTTAGGAATGAGCAGTTCTTC	CASGVTGGFRNEQFF	TRBJ2-1	.	15	TRBD2	TRBV7-9
TGTGCCAGCAGACTCGGAGCCTGGGCCATCCCCCAAGAGACCCAGTACTTC	CASRLGAWAIPQETQYF	TRBJ2-5	.	17	.	TRBV9
TGTGCCAGCAGTTACTCACCTTCCAGGGTAGGGGACGAGCAGTACTTC	CASSYSPSRVGDEQYF	TRBJ2-7	.	16	.	TRBV6-5
TGTGCCAGCTCCTTGGGGGGAGATTCGCCTGGGGCCAACGTCCTGACTTTC	CASSLGGDSPGANVLTF	TRBJ2-6	.	17	.	TRBV6-1
TGTGCCACCTCGTCGACGGGAGAGATCTACGAGCAGTACTTC	CATSSTGEIYEQYF	TRBJ2-7	.	14	.	TRBV24-1
TGTGCCAGCAGCCGCCGGGACACAATCAATGAGCAGTTCTTC	CASSRRDTINEQFF	TRBJ2-1	.	14	.	TRBV27
TGTGCCAGTAGTATCGGCAGGGCGGCTTTCTTT	CASSIGRAAFF	TRBJ1-1	.	11	.	TRBV19
TGTGCCAGCTGGGACAGGGGCCCCAATCAGCCCCAGCATTTT	CASWDRGPNQPQHF	TRBJ1-5	.	14	TRBD1	TRBV27
TGTGCCAGCAGCTTCGACAGGGCTCAGCCCCAGCATTTT	CASSFDRAQPQHF	TRBJ1-5	once	13	TRBD1	TRBV5-4
TGTGCCAGCAGCTGGGACTGGGTCGGGGACAATGAGCAGTTCTTC	CASSWDWVGDNEQFF	TRBJ2-1	.	15	.	TRBV7-8
TGTGCCAGCAGCCTCGGGACCGGTAGCAATCAGCCCCAGCATTTT	CASSLGTGSNQPQHF	TRBJ1-5	few	15	.	TRBV5-6
TGTGCCAGTAGTATTTTCGACAGAGTCACAGATACGCAGTATTTT	CASSIFDRVTDTQYF	TRBJ2-3	.	15	.	TRBV19
TGTGCCAGCAGCCCGCCCCGTTTGACCGGGGAGCTGTTTTTT	CASSPPRLTGELFF	TRBJ2-2	few	14	.	TRBV7-2
TGTGCCAGCAGCCAAGATCAGGACGGGGATTCCTACGAGCAGTACTTC	CASSQDQDGDSYEQYF	TRBJ2-7	.	16	.	TRBV4-2
TGTGCCAGCAGAGGGCCGATCGTCGTCCAAGAGACCCAGTACTTC	CASRGPIVVQETQYF	TRBJ2-5	.	15	.	TRBV12-3/TRBV12-4
TGCAGTGCTAGATCGGCGGGGGACGAGACCCAGTACTTC	CSARSAGDETQYF	TRBJ2-5	.	13	TRBD2	TRBV20-1
TGTGCCAGCAGTTTCGCAAACGAGCAGTACTTC	CASSFANEQYF	TRBJ2-7	.	11	.	TRBV28
TGTGCCAGCAGTTTAGAAGGACACGGGAGTAATCAGCCCCAGCATTTT	CASSLEGHGSNQPQHF	TRBJ1-5	.	16	.	TRBV27
TGTGCCACCAGCAGGGGCGTGTGGGGACTAGACAATGAGCAGTTCTTC	CATSRGVWGLDNEQFF	TRBJ2-1	.	16	TRBD2	TRBV15
TGTGCCAGCAGCGTAGAATACTCTGGAAACACCATATATTTT	CASSVEYSGNTIYF	TRBJ1-3	.	14	.	TRBV9
TGTGCCTGGAGTGTCGGACGGGGTAATTTCAATGAGCAGTTCTTC	CAWSVGRGNFNEQFF	TRBJ2-1	once	15	.	TRBV30
TGTGCCAGCAGAGGGAGTTACCACCTAGCGTTGTCAGAGACCCAGTACTTC	CASRGSYHLALSETQYF	TRBJ2-5	.	17	.	TRBV25-1
TGTGCCAGCAGCGAGGGCGGTCGGGCCTACGGGGAGCTGTTTTTT	CASSEGGRAYGELFF	TRBJ2-2	.	15	.	TRBV9
TGTGCCAGCAGCGTAGAGGGACAGGGCTACGAGCAGTACTTC	CASSVEGQGYEQYF	TRBJ2-7	.	14	TRBD1	TRBV9
TGTGCCAGCAGCTCGTCTTTAGGGACTACTTCCTACGAGCAGTACTTC	CASSSSLGTTSYEQYF	TRBJ2-7	.	16	TRBD2	TRBV11-2
TGTGCCATCCTAGCGGAGACCTACAATGAGCAGTTCTTC	CAILAETYNEQFF	TRBJ2-1	.	13	TRBD2	TRBV10-3
TGTGCCAGCAGCGGAGGATCGGGCTTGGGAGAAGCTTTCTTT	CASSGGSGLGEAFF	TRBJ1-1	.	14	.	TRBV5-6
TGCGCCAGCAGCTCACAGACAGGGGCCCACTACGAGCAGTACTTC	CASSSQTGAHYEQYF	TRBJ2-7	.	15	TRBD1	TRBV4-1
TGCGCCAGCAGCCAAGGCGGGGGGGCGATCGAGCAGTACTTC	CASSQGGGAIEQYF	TRBJ2-7	.	14	TRBD2	TRBV4-1
TGTGCCAGCAGCCAAGAAGGTGAGGCCAGACTAAACATTCAGTACTTC	CASSQEGEARLNIQYF	TRBJ2-4	.	16	.	TRBV4-2
TGTGCCAGCAGCCTAGGCGGGACTAGCGTCGAGGATCAAGATACGCAGTATTTT	CASSLGGTSVEDQDTQYF	TRBJ2-3	.	18	TRBD2	TRBV7-9
TGTGCCAGCAGCTTACGGGCAAACACTGAAGCTTTCTTT	CASSLRANTEAFF	TRBJ1-1	once	13	.	TRBV7-3
TGTGCCAGCAGTAACAGACAATCCGGGGAAGTCTCCTACGAGCAGTACTTC	CASSNRQSGEVSYEQYF	TRBJ2-7	.	17	.	TRBV12-3/TRBV12-4
TGTGCCAGCAGTTCGATGAGCTACGAGCAGTACTTC	CASSSMSYEQYF	TRBJ2-7	.	12	.	TRBV28
TGCGCCAGCAGCCTTCAGGGGTCGAACACTGAAGCTTTCTTT	CASSLQGSNTEAFF	TRBJ1-1	.	14	.	TRBV5-1
TGCGCCAGCAGCCCCTATTACGGCGGGGGGGCCGGAGAGACCCAGTACTTC	CASSPYYGGGAGETQYF	TRBJ2-5	.	17	TRBD2	TRBV4-1
TGTGCCAGCAGCTTATTCGCTAGTACCCCGTTCACAGATACGCAGTATTTT	CASSLFASTPFTDTQYF	TRBJ2-3	once	17	.	TRBV11-2
TGCGCCAGCAGTGGGACAGAAAAGTACGAGCAGTACTTC	CASSGTEKYEQYF	TRBJ2-7	.	13	.	TRBV10-2
TGTGCCAGCAGACCACAGGGACTCACCGGGGAGCTGTTTTTT	CASRPQGLTGELFF	TRBJ2-2	.	14	.	TRBV6-5